This T cell receptor beta chain was found in a study of T-cell memory formation after mild COVID-19. General study points: Mostly located in CM and EM were contracting CD4+ clones, with contracting CD8+ clones located in EMRA.

V lost 0 bases, J lost 7 bases, and 13 bases lay in between. Germline V gene sequence: CDR1 LGHNA, CDR2 YNFKEQ. The CDR3 sequence is 16 residues long. On this clonotype: Its antigen remains unidentified.

Via MiXCR, TCRdb re-called the 5' RACE reads, giving one row per CDR3 protein. The sample consists of around 370,000 distinct CDR3 sequences, about 21% of them appearing once. This clonotype originated in an adult woman who had mild COVID-19 (a few samples of this study predate the infection). Cell type and time point are not known. Sequencing was carried out using PBMCs or a T cell subset sorted from them (not recorded which). The chain joins TRBV4-2 to TRBJ1-6, with D perhaps matching TRBD1 (5 bases). CDR3 in amino acids: CASSQDEGTANSPLHF. CDR3 bases: TGTGCCAGCAGCCAAGATGAGGGGACGGCCAATTCACCCCTCCACTTT.